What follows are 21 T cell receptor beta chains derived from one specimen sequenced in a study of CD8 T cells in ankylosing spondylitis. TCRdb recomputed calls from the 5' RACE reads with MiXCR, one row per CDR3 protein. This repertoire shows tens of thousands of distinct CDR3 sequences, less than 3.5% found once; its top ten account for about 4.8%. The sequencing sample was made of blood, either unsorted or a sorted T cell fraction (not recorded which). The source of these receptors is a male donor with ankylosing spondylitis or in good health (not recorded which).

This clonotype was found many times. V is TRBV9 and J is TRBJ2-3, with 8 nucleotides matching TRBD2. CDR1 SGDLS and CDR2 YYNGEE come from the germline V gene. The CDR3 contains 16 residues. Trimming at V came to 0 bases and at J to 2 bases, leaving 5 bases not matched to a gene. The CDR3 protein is CASSVVGLAPTDTQYF. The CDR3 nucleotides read TGTGCCAGCAGCGTAGTAGGACTAGCCCCCACAGATACGCAGTATTTT.

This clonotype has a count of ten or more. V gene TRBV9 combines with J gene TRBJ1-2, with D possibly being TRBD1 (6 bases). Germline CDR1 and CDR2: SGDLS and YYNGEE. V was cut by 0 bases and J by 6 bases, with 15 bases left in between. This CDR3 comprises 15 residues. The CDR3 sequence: CASSVGGLGYDGYTF. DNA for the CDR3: TGTGCCAGCAGCGTAGGGGGGCTCGGGTATGATGGCTACACCTTC.

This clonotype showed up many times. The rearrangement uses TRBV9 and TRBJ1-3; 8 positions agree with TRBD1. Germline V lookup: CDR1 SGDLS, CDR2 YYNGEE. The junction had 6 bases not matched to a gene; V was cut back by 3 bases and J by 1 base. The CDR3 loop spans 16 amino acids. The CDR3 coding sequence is TGTGCCAGCAGCGCAGGGGGCATACAGTCTGGAAACACCATATATTTT. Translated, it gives CASSAGGIQSGNTIYF.

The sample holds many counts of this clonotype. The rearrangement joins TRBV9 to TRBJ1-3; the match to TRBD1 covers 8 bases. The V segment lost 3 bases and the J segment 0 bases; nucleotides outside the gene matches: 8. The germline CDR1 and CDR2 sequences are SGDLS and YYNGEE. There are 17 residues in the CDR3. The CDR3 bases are TGTGCCAGCAGCGAGAGGGGGGACAGGCTCTCTGGAAACACCATATATTTT. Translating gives CASSERGDRLSGNTIYF.

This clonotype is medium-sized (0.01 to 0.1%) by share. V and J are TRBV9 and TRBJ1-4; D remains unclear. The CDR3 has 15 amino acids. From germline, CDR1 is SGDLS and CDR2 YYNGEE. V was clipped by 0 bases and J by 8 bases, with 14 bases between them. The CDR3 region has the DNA TGTGCCAGCAGCGTAGGTGTCAGCCCGGGGGAAAAACTGTTTTTT. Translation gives CASSVGVSPGEKLFF.

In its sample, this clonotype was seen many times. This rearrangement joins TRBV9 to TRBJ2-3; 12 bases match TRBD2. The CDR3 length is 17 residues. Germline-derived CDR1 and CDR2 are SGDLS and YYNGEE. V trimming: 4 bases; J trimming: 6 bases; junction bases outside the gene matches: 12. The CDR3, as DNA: TGTGCCAGCAGCACCCGGACTAGCGGGACCCTGGAGGATACGCAGTATTTT. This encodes CASSTRTSGTLEDTQYF.

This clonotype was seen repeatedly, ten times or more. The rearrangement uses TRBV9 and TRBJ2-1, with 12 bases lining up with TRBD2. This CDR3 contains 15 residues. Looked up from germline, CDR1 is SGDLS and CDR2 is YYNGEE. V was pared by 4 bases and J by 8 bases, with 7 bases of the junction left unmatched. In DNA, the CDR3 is TGTGCCAGCAGCTCGCTAGCGGGAGGGCTCGATGAGCAGTTCTTC. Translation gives CASSSLAGGLDEQFF.

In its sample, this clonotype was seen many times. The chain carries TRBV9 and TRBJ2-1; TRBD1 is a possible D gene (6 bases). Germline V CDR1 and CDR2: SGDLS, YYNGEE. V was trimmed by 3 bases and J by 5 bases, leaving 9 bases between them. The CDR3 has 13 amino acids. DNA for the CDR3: TGTGCCAGCAGCGAGAGGACAGACAATGAGCAGTTCTTC. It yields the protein CASSERTDNEQFF.

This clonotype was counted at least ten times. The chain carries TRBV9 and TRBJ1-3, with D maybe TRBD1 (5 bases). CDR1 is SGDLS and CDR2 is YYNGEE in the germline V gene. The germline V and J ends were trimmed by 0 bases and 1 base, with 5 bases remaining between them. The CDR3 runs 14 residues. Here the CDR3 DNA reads TGTGCCAGCAGCGTAGCAGGGTCTGGAAACACCATATATTTT. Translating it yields CASSVAGSGNTIYF.

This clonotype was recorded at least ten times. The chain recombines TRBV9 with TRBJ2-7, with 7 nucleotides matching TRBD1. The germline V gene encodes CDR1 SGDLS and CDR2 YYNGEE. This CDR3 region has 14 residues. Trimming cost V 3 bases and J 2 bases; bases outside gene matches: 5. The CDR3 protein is CASSAPGQTYEQYF. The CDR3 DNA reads TGTGCCAGCAGCGCCCCGGGACAGACCTACGAGCAGTACTTC.

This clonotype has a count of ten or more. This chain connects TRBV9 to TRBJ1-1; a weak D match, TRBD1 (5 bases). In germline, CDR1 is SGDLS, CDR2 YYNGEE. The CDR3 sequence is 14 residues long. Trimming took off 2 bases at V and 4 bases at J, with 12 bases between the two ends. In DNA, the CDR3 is TGTGCCAGCAGCGTCCAGGGATCGGGCACTGAAGCTTTCTTT. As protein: CASSVQGSGTEAFF.

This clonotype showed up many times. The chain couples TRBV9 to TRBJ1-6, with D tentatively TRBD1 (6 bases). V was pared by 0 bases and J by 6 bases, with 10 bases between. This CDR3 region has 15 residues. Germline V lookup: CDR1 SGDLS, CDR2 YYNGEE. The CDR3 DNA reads TGTGCCAGCAGCGTAGAGACAGGATTTAATTCACCCCTCCACTTT. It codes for CASSVETGFNSPLHF.

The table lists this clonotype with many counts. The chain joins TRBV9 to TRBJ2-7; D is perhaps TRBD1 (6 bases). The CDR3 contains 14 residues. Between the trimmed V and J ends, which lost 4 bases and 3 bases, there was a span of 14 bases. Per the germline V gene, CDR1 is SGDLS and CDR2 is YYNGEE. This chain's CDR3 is CASSPRQANYEQYF. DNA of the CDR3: TGTGCCAGCAGCCCCCGACAGGCCAACTACGAGCAGTACTTC.

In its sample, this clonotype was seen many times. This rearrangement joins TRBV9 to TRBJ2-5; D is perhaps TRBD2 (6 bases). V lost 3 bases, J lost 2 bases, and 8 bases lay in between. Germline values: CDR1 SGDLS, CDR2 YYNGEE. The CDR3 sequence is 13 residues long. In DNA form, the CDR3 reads TGTGCCAGCAGCGCGACTAGACAAGAGACCCAGTACTTC. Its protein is CASSATRQETQYF.

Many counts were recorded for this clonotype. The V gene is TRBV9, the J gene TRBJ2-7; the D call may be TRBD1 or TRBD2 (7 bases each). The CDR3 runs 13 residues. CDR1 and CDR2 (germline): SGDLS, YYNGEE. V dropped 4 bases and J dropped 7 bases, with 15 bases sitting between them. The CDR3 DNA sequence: TGTGCCAGCAGCACCACCCAGGGGGGGGAGCAGTACTTC. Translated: CASSTTQGGEQYF.

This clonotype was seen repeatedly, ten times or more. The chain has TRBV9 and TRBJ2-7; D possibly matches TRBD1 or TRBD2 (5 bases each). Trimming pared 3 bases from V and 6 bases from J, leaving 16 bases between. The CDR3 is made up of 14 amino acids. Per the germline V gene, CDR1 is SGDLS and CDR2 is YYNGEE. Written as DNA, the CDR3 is TGTGCCAGCAGCGCAAGGGACCTAGAGGGCGAGCAGTACTTC. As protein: CASSARDLEGEQYF.

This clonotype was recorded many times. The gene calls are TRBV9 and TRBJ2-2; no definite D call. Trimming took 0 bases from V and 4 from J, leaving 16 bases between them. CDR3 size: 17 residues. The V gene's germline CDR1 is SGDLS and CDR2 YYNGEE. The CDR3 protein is CASSVAVTGQLTGELFF. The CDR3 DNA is TGTGCCAGCAGCGTAGCGGTGACGGGCCAACTCACCGGGGAGCTGTTTTTT. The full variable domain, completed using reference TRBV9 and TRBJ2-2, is DSGVTQTPKHLITATGQRVTLRCSPRSGDLSVYWYQQSLDQGLQFLIQYYNGEERAKGNILERFSAQQFPDLHSELNLSSLELGDSALYFCASSVAVTGQLTGELFFGEGSRLTVL.

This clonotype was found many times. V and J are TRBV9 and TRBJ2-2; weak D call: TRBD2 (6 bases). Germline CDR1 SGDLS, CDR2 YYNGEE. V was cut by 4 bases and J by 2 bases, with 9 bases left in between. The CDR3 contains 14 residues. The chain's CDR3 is CASSNGLNTGELFF. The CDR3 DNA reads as TGTGCCAGCAGCAACGGACTAAACACCGGGGAGCTGTTTTTT.

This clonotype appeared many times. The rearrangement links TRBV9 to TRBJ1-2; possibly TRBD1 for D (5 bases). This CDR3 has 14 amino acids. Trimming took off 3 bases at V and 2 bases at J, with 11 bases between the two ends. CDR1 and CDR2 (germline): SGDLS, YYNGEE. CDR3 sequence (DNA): TGTGCCAGCAGCGCCAGTTGGGACAACTATGGCTACACCTTC. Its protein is CASSASWDNYGYTF.

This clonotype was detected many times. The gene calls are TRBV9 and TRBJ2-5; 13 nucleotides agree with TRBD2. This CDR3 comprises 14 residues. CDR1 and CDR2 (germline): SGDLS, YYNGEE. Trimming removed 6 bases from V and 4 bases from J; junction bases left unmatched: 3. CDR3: CASNRLAGGETQYF. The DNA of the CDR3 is TGTGCCAGCAACCGACTAGCGGGAGGAGAGACCCAGTACTTC.

The CDR3 region is CASSTSGNTIYF. CDR3 nucleotides: TGTGCCAGCAGCACATCTGGAAACACCATATATTTT. The rearrangement links TRBV9 to TRBJ1-3; the D is unclear. CDR3 length equals 12 residues. V was cut by 4 bases and J by 1 base, with 3 bases left in between. Germline V CDR1 and CDR2: SGDLS, YYNGEE.